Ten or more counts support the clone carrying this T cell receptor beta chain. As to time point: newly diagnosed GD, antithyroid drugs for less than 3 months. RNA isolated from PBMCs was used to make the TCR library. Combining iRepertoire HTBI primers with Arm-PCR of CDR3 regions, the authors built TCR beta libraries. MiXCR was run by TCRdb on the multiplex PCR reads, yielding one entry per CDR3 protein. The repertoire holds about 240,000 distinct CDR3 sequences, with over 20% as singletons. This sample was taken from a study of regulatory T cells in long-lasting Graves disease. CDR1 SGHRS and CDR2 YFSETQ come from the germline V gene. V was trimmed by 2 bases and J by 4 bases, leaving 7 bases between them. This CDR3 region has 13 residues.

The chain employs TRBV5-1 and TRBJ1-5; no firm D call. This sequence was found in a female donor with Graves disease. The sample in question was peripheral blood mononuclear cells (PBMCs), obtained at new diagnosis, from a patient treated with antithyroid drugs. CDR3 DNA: TGCGCCAGCAGCTTTTCGGGTAATCAGCCCCAGCATTTT. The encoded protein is CASSFSGNQPQHF.